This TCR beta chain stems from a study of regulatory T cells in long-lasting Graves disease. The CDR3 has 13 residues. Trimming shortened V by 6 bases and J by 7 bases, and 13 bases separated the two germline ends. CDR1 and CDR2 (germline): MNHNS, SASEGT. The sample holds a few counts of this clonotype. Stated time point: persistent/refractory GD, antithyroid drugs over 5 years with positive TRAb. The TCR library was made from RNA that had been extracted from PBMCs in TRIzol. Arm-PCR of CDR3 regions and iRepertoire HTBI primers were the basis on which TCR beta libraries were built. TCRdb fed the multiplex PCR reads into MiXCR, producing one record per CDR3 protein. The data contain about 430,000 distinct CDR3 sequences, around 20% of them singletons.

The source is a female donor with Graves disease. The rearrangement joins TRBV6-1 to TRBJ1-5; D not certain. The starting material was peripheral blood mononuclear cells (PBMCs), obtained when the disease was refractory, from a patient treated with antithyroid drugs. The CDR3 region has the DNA TGTGCCAGCAGCGGAGAAAAGTGGCAGCCCCAGCATTTT. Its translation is CASSGEKWQPQHF.